This paragraph reports one T cell receptor beta chain. Its specificity is not known. This record comes from a study of T cell responses to AZD1222 COVID-19 vaccine. Germline V gene data show CDR1 as MGHRA and CDR2 as YSYEKL. The CDR3 spans 16 residues. V was shortened by 0 bases and J by 7 bases, with 18 bases between the two germline ends. The study, taken as a whole, reports: Only a handful of people who got AZD1222 tested seropositive at baseline.

The assay was immunoSEQ multiplex PCR, and TCRdb's table has in-frame clones only and misses some. The sample lists about 55,000 clones, 89% occurring once. The material was peripheral blood, obtained on day 0 of AZD1222 vaccination. The receptor's source is an adult in good health. The chain has TRBV4-1 and TRBJ2-5; D assignment may be TRBD1 or TRBD2 (5 bases each). CDR3 coding DNA: TGCGCCAGCAGCCAAGAAGCTGGGACGGCCCGGGCGACCCAGTACTTC. It specifies CASSQEAGTARATQYF.